What follows is one TCR beta chain and its context. The antigen is undetermined. This sample is drawn from a study of identical twins. General study results and limits: Alpha sequences that were out-of-frame and twin-shared showed an excess of low generation probability. The degree of excess twin sharing was weaker in beta out-of-frame sequences.

A universal primer site was incorporated via template switching, and the cDNA contained unique molecular identifiers. TCRdb reprocessed the 5' RACE reads with MiXCR, giving one entry per CDR3 protein. The table records over 200,000 distinct CDR3 sequences, approximately 9% of them present only once. The source of this sequence is a woman aged 18 to 35 in good health. The specimen was memory (CD45RO+) T cells sorted from blood.

The DNA of the CDR3 is TGTGCCAGCAGCCAAACCCCCCCGTCTAGCGGGAGTACAAAGCAGTACTTC. This sequence encodes CASSQTPPSSGSTKQYF. J is TRBJ2-7 and V is TRBV7-9; TRBD2 matches 10 bases. J lost 8 bases, V lost 5 bases, and 18 bases had no gene match. Germline CDR1 reads SEHNR; CDR2 reads FQNEAQ (reference sequence). This CDR3 is built from 17 residues. Together with reference TRBV7-9 and TRBJ2-7, the CDR3 gives the full variable domain: DTGVSQNPRHKITKRGQNVTFRCDPISEHNRLYWYRQTLGQGPEFLTYFQNEAQLEKSRLLSDRFSAERPKGSFSTLEIQRTEQGDSAMYLCASSQTPPSSGSTKQYFGPGTRLTVT.